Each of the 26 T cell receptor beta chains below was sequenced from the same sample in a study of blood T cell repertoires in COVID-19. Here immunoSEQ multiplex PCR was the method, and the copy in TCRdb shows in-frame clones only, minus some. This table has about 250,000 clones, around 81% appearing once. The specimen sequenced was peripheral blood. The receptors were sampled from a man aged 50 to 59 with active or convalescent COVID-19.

The CDR3 is CASSVGIGGAWGGELFF. For the CDR3, the DNA is TGTGCCAGCAGCGTAGGAATCGGGGGTGCATGGGGCGGGGAGCTGTTTTTT. The chain uses TRBV9 and TRBJ2-2, with D possibly being TRBD2 (6 bases). CDR1 is SGDLS and CDR2 is YYNGEE in the germline V gene. The CDR3 has 17 amino acids. Trimming removed 0 bases from V and 7 bases from J, with 19 bases in between.

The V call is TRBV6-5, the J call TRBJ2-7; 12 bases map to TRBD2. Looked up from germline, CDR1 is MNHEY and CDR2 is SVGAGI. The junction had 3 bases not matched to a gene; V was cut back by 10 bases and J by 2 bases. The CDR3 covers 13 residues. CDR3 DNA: TGTGCCACCAGACTAGCGGGGGCCTACGAGCAGTACTTC. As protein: CATRLAGAYEQYF.

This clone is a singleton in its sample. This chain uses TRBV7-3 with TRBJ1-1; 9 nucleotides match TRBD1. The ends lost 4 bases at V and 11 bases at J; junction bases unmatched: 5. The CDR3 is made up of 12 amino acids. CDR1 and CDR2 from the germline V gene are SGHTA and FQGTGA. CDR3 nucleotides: TGTGCCAGCAGCTCGGGACAGGGACGGGCTTTCTTT. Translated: CASSSGQGRAFF.

CDR3 sequence reads: CASSPQGSGGYGYTF. The CDR3 DNA is TGTGCCAGCTCACCACAGGGCTCCGGGGGCTATGGCTACACCTTC. This rearrangement joins TRBV18 to TRBJ1-2, with a tentative D call TRBD1 (5 bases). Germline CDR1 and CDR2: KGHSH and LQKENI. There are 15 residues in the CDR3. The ends were cut back, 1 base at V and 4 bases at J, with 13 bases in the middle.

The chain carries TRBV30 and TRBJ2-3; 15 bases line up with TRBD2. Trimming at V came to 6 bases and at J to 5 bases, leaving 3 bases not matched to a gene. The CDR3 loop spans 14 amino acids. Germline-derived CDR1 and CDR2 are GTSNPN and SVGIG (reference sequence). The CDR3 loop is CACGTSGGLDTQYF. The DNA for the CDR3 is TGTGCCTGTGGGACTAGCGGGGGGTTAGATACGCAGTATTTT. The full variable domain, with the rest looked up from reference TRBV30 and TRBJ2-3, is SQTIHQWPATLVQPVGSPLSLECTVEGTSNPNLYWYRQAAGRGLQLLFYSVGIGQISSEVPQNLSASRPQDRQFILSSKKLLLSDSGFYLCACGTSGGLDTQYFGPGTRLTVL.

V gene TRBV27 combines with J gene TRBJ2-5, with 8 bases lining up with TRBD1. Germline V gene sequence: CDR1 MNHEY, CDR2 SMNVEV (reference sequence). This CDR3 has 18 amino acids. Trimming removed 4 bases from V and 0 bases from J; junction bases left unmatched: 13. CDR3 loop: CASSSSGTGRLYQETQYF. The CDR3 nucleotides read TGTGCCAGCAGTTCCTCCGGGACAGGACGACTGTACCAAGAGACCCAGTACTTC.

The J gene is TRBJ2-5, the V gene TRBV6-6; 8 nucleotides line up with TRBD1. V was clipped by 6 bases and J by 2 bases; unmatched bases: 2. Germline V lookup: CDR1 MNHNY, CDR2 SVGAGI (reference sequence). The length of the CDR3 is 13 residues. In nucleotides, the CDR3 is TGTGCCAGCAGGAACAGGGGGCAAGAGACCCAGTACTTC. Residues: CASRNRGQETQYF.

DNA for the CDR3: TGTGCCAGCAGCTTCGCTAGCGGGGGTTCGAGCTCCTACGAGCAGTACTTC. Translated: CASSFASGGSSSYEQYF. The rearrangement joins TRBV7-9 to TRBJ2-7; 10 bases agree with TRBD2. The CDR3 contains 17 residues. Unmatched junction bases numbered 8, after V lost 3 bases and J lost 0 bases. The V gene's germline CDR1 is SEHNR and CDR2 FQNEAQ (reference sequence).

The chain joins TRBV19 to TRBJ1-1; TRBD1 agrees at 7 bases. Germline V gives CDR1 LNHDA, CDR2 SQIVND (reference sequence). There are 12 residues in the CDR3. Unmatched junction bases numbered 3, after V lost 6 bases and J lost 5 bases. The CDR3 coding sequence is TGTGCCAGTAGCATGACAGGGACTGAAGCTTTCTTT. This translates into CASSMTGTEAFF.

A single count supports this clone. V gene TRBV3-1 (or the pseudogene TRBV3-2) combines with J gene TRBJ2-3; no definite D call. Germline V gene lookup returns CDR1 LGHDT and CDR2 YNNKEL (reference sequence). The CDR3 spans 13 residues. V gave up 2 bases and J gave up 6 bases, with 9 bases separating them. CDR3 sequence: CASSQRELDTQYF. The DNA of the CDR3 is TGTGCCAGCAGCCAAAGAGAGCTTGATACGCAGTATTTT.

This CDR3 reads CASTQDFSGNTIYF. CDR3 in DNA: TGTGCCAGCACCCAGGACTTCTCTGGAAACACCATATATTTT. The V call is TRBV6-1, the J call TRBJ1-3; D ambiguous. V was shortened by 7 bases and J by 0 bases, with 10 bases between the two germline ends. The length of the CDR3 is 14 residues. Germline-derived CDR1 and CDR2 are MNHNS and SASEGT.

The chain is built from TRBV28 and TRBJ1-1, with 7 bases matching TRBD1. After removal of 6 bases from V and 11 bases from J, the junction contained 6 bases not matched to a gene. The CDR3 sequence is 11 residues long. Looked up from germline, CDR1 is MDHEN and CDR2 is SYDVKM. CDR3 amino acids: CASSNDRAAFF. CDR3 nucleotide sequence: TGTGCCAGCAGCAACGACAGGGCGGCTTTCTTT.

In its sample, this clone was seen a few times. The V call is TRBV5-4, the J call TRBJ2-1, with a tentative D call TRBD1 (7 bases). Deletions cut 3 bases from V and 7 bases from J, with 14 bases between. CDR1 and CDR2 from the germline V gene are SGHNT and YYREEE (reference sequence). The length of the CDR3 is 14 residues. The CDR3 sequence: CASSYRGGGNEQFF. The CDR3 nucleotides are TGTGCCAGCAGCTACAGGGGAGGAGGGAATGAGCAGTTCTTC. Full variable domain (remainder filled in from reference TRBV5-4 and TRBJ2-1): ETGVTQSPTHLIKTRGQQVTLRCSSQSGHNTVSWYQQALGQGPQFIFQYYREEENGRGNFPPRFSGLQFPNYSSELNVNALELDDSALYLCASSYRGGGNEQFFGPGTRLTVL.

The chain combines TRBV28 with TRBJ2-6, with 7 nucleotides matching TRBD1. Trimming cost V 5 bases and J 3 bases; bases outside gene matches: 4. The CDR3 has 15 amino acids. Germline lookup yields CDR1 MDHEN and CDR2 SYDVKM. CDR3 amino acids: CASSPQGSGANVLTF. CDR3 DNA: TGTGCCAGCAGTCCACAGGGGAGTGGGGCCAACGTCCTGACTTTC.

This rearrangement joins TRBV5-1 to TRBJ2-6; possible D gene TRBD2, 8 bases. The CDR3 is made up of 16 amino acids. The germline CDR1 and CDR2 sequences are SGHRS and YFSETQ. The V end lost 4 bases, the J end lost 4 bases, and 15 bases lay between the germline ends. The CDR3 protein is CASSREGAQGANVLTF. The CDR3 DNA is TGCGCCAGCAGCCGGGAGGGGGCGCAAGGGGCCAACGTCCTGACTTTC.

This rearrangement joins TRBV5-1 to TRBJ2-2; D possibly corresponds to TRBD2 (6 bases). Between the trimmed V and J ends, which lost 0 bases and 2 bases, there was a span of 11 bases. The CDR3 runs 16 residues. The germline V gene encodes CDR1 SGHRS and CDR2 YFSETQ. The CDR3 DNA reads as TGCGCCAGCAGCTTGGCCGGGGGTCATAACACCGGGGAGCTGTTTTTT. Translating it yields CASSLAGGHNTGELFF.

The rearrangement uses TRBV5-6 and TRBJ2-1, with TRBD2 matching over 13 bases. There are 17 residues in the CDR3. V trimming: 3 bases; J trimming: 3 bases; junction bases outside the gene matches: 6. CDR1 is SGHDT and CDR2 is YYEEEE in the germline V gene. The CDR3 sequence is CASSSGTSGDLYNEQFF. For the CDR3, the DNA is TGTGCCAGCAGCTCAGGGACTAGCGGGGACCTCTACAATGAGCAGTTCTTC.

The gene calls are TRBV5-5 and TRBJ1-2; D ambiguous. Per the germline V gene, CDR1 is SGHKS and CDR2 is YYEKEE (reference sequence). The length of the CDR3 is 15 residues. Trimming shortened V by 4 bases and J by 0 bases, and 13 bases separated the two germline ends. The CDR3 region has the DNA TGTGCCAGCAGCAGCGGAGGAGGACCTAACTATGGCTACACCTTC. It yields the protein CASSSGGGPNYGYTF.

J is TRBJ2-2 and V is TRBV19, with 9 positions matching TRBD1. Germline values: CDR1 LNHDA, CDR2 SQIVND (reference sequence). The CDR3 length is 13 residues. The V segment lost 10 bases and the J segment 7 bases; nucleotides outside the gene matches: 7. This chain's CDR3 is CATSGTGIGELFF. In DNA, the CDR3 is TGTGCCACGAGCGGGACAGGGATCGGGGAGCTGTTTTTT.

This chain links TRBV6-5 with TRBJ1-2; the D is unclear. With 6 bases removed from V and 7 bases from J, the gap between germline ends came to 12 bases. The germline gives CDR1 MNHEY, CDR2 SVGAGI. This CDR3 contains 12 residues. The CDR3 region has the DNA TGTGCCAGCAGCGTTTGGGAGGGTGGCTACACCTTC. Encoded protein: CASSVWEGGYTF.

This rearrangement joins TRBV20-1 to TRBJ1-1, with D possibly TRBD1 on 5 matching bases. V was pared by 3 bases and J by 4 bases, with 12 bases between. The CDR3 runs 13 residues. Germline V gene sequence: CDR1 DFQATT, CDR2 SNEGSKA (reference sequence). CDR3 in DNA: TGCAGTGCTAGTATATGGGGGGGCACTGAAGCTTTCTTT. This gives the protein CSASIWGGTEAFF.

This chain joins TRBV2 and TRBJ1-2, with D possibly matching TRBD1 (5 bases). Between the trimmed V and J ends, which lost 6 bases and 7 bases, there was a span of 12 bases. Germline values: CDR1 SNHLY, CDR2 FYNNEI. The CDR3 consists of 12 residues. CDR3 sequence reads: CASRGEGAGYTF. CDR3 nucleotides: TGTGCCAGCAGAGGGGAGGGTGCTGGCTACACCTTC.

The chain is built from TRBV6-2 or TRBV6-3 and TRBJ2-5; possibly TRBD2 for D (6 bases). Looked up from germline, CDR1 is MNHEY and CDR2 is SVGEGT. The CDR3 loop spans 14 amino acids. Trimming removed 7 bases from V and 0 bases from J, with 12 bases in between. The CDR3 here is CASIPGTYQETQYF. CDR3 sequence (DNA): TGTGCCAGCATCCCCGGGACTTACCAAGAGACCCAGTACTTC.

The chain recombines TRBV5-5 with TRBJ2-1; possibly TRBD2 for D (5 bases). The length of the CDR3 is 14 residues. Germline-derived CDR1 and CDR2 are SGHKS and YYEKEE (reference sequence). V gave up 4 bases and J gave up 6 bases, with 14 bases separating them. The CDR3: CASSGWTLGNEQFF. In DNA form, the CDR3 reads TGTGCCAGCAGCGGGTGGACTTTAGGCAATGAGCAGTTCTTC.

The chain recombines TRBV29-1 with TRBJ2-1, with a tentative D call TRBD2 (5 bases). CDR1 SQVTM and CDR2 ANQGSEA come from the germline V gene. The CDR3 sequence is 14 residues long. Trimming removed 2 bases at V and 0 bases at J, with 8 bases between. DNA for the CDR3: TGCAGCGTTGAACCCCGGGACTCCTACAATGAGCAGTTCTTC. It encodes CSVEPRDSYNEQFF.

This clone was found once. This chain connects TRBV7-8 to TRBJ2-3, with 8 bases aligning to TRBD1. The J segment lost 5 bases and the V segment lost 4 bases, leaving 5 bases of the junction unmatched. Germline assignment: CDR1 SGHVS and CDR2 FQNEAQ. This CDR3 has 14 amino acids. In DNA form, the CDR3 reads TGTGCCAGCAGCTCAGGGGGCGCGGTAGATACGCAGTATTTT. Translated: CASSSGGAVDTQYF.